The source of this T cell receptor (beta chain) is a study of technical replicates of blood from several donors. The CDR3 is 14 residues long. CDR1 and CDR2 (germline): SEHNR, FQNEAQ (reference sequence). V was clipped by 4 bases and J by 11 bases, with 20 bases between them. The protocol was immunoSEQ multiplex PCR, while the TCRdb copy is restricted to in-frame clones and leaves out a portion. Among tens of thousands of clones listed, under 99% were seen once. The sample consisted of T cells isolated from PBMCs. The receptor was derived from a human donor in good health. The chain is built from TRBV7-9 and TRBJ1-1, with D maybe TRBD1 (6 bases). The CDR3 spells CASSYAGVPEPAFF. As DNA, the CDR3 is TGTGCCAGCAGCTATGCAGGGGTGCCTGAACCGGCTTTCTTT.